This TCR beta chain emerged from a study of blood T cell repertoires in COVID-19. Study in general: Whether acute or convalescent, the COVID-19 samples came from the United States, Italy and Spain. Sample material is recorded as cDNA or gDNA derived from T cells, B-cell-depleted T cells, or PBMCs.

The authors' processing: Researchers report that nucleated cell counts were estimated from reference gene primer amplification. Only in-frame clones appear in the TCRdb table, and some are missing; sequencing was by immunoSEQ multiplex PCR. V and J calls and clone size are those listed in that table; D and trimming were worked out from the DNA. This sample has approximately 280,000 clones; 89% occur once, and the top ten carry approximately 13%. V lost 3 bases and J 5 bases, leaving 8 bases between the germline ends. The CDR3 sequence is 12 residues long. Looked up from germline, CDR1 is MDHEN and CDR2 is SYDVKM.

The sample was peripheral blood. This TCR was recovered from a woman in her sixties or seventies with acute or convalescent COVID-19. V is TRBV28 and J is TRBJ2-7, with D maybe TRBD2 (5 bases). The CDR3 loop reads CASSFLGDEQYF. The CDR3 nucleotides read TGTGCCAGCAGTTTCTTGGGAGACGAGCAGTACTTC. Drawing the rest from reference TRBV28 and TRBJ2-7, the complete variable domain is DVKVTQSSRYLVKRTGEKVFLECVQDMDHENMFWYRQDPGLGLRLIYFSYDVKMKEKGDIPEGYSVSREKKERFSLILESASTNQTSMYLCASSFLGDEQYFGPGTRLTVT.